Each of the 17 T cell receptor beta chains below was sequenced from the same sample in a study of patients and donors after allogeneic stem cell transplantation. TCRdb passed the RT-PCR reads through MiXCR, listing each CDR3 protein once. The top ten clones hold around 6% of a sample with about a million distinct CDR3 sequences, under 20% of them seen once. Material for sequencing was blood, either unsorted or a sorted T cell fraction (not recorded which). Receptor source: a human donor who was either an allogeneic HSCT recipient or a stem cell or donor lymphocyte infusion donor (not recorded which). It is not recorded whose cells these are; they may come from a transplant donor.

V is TRBV5-5 and J is TRBJ1-2; D gene ambiguous. Trimming removed 1 base from V and 9 bases from J, with 13 bases in between. Germline V CDR1 and CDR2: SGHKS, YYEKEE (reference sequence). The CDR3 runs 13 residues. The CDR3 here is CASSLLGIRSYTF. The CDR3 DNA reads TGTGCCAGCAGCTTGTTGGGAATCCGGAGCTACACCTTC.

This clonotype appeared a few times. The CDR3 region has the DNA TGTGCCAGCAGCCAAGATCATGGGAATGAGCAGTTCTTC. Its protein is CASSQDHGNEQFF. This chain joins TRBV3-1 and TRBJ2-1; D remains ambiguous. Germline CDR1 reads LGHDT; CDR2 reads YNNKEL (reference sequence). Trimming removed 0 bases from V and 7 bases from J, with 7 bases in between. This CDR3 has 13 amino acids.

V is TRBV11-3 and J is TRBJ2-1, with TRBD2 matching over 9 bases. CDR1 is SGHNT and CDR2 is YENEEA in the germline V gene. The CDR3 has 17 residues. The junction had 11 bases not matched to a gene; V was cut back by 1 base and J by 7 bases. The CDR3 sequence: CASSLVGGRGLINEQFF. DNA of the CDR3: TGTGCCAGCAGCTTAGTAGGCGGGAGGGGATTGATTAATGAGCAGTTCTTC.

The J gene is TRBJ1-5, the V gene TRBV5-6; no firm D call. Deletions cut 0 bases from V and 6 bases from J, with 10 bases between. The germline V gene encodes CDR1 SGHDT and CDR2 YYEEEE. The CDR3 totals 14 residues. The CDR3 DNA sequence: TGTGCCAGCAGCTTGGGGGAGAAAGGTCAGCCCCAGCATTTT. This encodes CASSLGEKGQPQHF. Filled out from reference TRBV5-6 and TRBJ1-5, the complete variable domain reads DAGVTQSPTHLIKTRGQQVTLRCSPKSGHDTVSWYQQALGQGPQFIFQYYEEEERQRGNFPDRFSGHQFPNYSSELNVNALLLGDSALYLCASSLGEKGQPQHFGDGTRLSIL.

This clonotype occurred a few times. V is TRBV30 and J is TRBJ1-1, with a possible D match to TRBD1 (6 bases). V gave up 6 bases and J gave up 2 bases, with 13 bases separating them. This CDR3 spans 13 amino acids. From germline, CDR1 is GTSNPN and CDR2 SVGIG (reference sequence). CDR3 in DNA: TGTGCCTGTGCCCGACAGGTCAACACTGAAGCTTTCTTT. It specifies CACARQVNTEAFF.

V gene TRBV6-1 combines with J gene TRBJ2-7; D perhaps matches TRBD1 (6 bases). This CDR3 region has 15 residues. Germline CDR1 reads MNHNS; CDR2 reads SASEGT. Trimming removed 6 bases at V and 4 bases at J, with 19 bases between. The CDR3 bases are TGTGCCAGCAGCCGAGGCGAAGGGGGATTTTACGAGCAGTACTTC. Its protein product is CASSRGEGGFYEQYF.

In its sample, this clonotype was seen a few times. The CDR3 protein is CASSQDVVVAGKFF. CDR3 nucleotides: TGTGCCAGCAGCCAAGATGTAGTAGTAGCGGGAAAGTTCTTC. This sequence joins TRBV3-1 and TRBJ2-1, with 8 bases that match TRBD2. Germline CDR1 is LGHDT and CDR2 is YNNKEL (reference sequence). The CDR3 totals 14 residues. V gave up 0 bases and J gave up 14 bases; unmatched junction bases: 9.

This clonotype was seen repeatedly, ten times or more. The chain combines TRBV12-3 or TRBV12-4 with TRBJ2-1, with TRBD2 matching over 7 bases. The CDR3 totals 15 residues. Losses at the gene ends were 7 bases for V and 5 bases for J; bases not matched to a gene: 11. CDR3 in amino acids: CASTQRGGSHNEQFF. CDR3 in DNA: TGTGCCAGCACCCAAAGGGGCGGGAGTCACAATGAGCAGTTCTTC.

V gene TRBV11-1 combines with J gene TRBJ1-2, with D possibly matching TRBD1 (5 bases). Deletions cut 0 bases from V and 2 bases from J, with 19 bases between. The CDR3 is 18 amino acids. Germline assignment: CDR1 SGHAT and CDR2 FQDESV (reference sequence). In DNA, the CDR3 is TGTGCCAGCAGCTTAGCGCTAAAATGGCAGGGCCCAAACTATGGCTACACCTTC. It translates to CASSLALKWQGPNYGYTF.

The genes are TRBV12-3 or TRBV12-4 and TRBJ1-3; D is perhaps TRBD1 (5 bases). Trimming took off 7 bases at V and 0 bases at J, with 10 bases between the two ends. This CDR3 contains 14 residues. In DNA form, the CDR3 reads TGTGCCAGCACTCTCGGGACCTCTGGAAACACCATATATTTT. Amino acid sequence: CASTLGTSGNTIYF.

In its sample, this clonotype was seen a few times. The CDR3 loop is CSASIPGEQYF. As DNA, the CDR3 is TGCAGTGCTAGTATCCCGGGCGAGCAGTACTTC. This rearrangement joins TRBV20-1 to TRBJ2-7; no clear D gene. Germline lookup yields CDR1 DFQATT and CDR2 SNEGSKA (reference sequence). Trimming removed 3 bases at V and 6 bases at J, with 9 bases between. The CDR3 has 11 residues.

This clonotype showed up many times. At one boundary the junction diverges from the germline segment, which might be a read error. The rearrangement links TRBV5-1 to TRBJ2-1, with unresolved D. CDR1 is SGHRS and CDR2 is YFSETQ in the germline V gene. The CDR3 consists of 13 residues. CDR3 in DNA: TGTGCCAGCAGCTTAGGCTCTTACAATGAGCAGTTCTTC. Translated: CASSLGSYNEQFF.

V usage is TRBV7-6 and J usage is TRBJ2-5; D is tentatively TRBD1 or TRBD2 (6 bases each). Germline lookup yields CDR1 SGHVS and CDR2 FNYEAQ. CDR3 length equals 18 residues. The V and J ends lost 1 base and 7 bases respectively, with 25 bases between them. The DNA for the CDR3 is TGTGCCAGCAGCTTAGTGCTCGGGACTCAGGGGAGACTTGGGACCCAGTACTTC. This translates into CASSLVLGTQGRLGTQYF.

The rearrangement links TRBV14 to TRBJ2-1, with 7 bases that match TRBD1. V lost 1 base and J lost 2; bases outside the gene matches: 8. This CDR3 is built from 17 residues. Germline CDR1 reads SGHDN; CDR2 reads FVKESK. The CDR3 DNA sequence: TGTGCCAGCAGCCAAGTCGGGACAGTGACACCCTACAATGAGCAGTTCTTC. Protein: CASSQVGTVTPYNEQFF.

The J gene is TRBJ2-3, the V gene TRBV7-6, with TRBD2 matching over 9 bases. CDR3 length: 17 amino acids. The germline gives CDR1 SGHVS, CDR2 FNYEAQ. V lost 4 bases, J lost 0 bases, and 8 bases stayed unmatched. The DNA of the CDR3 is TGTGCCAGCAGCTCCCCACCTAGCGGGATTAGCACAGATACGCAGTATTTT. It yields the protein CASSSPPSGISTDTQYF.

This clonotype was observed a few times. This sequence joins TRBV7-9 and TRBJ2-1; no clear D. Trimming left V 1 base short and J 8 bases short, with 15 bases between. The germline CDR1 and CDR2 sequences are SEHNR and FQNEAQ (reference sequence). CDR3 size: 15 residues. CDR3 bases: TGTGCCAGCAGCTTAGGACCCTGGGCAGCCTATGAGCAGTTCTTC. It codes for CASSLGPWAAYEQFF. The complete variable domain, with remaining parts taken from reference TRBV7-9 and TRBJ2-1, reads DTGVSQNPRHKITKRGQNVTFRCDPISEHNRLYWYRQTLGQGPEFLTYFQNEAQLEKSRLLSDRFSAERPKGSFSTLEIQRTEQGDSAMYLCASSLGPWAAYEQFFGPGTRLTVL.

In this sample, this clonotype turned up a few times. This chain joins TRBV12-3 or TRBV12-4 and TRBJ1-3; D is possibly TRBD1 (6 bases). The CDR3 runs to 14 residues. Trimming took off 7 bases at V and 3 bases at J, with 13 bases between the two ends. DNA of the CDR3: TGTGCCAGCAACCCGACAGGAGATGGAAACACCATATATTTT. As protein: CASNPTGDGNTIYF.